This T cell receptor (beta chain) is drawn from a study of control samples from healthy donors and cancer patients. TCRdb keeps only in-frame clones here, not all; method: immunoSEQ multiplex PCR. This table has 150,000 to 200,000 clones, roughly 90% appearing once. Sequencing was carried out using blood. The sequence derives from a woman aged 50 to 60 in good health.

The CDR3 here is CASRVDRSGNTIYF. In DNA, the CDR3 is TGTGCCAGCAGGGTCGACAGGTCTGGAAACACCATATATTTT. The V gene is TRBV2, the J gene TRBJ1-3, with TRBD1 as a possible D gene (6 bases). CDR3 length: 14 amino acids. Germline CDR1 SNHLY, CDR2 FYNNEI. V was shortened by 6 bases and J by 1 base, with 10 bases between the two germline ends.